These T cell receptor beta chains were read from a single sample in a study of vaccination effects on CD4 cells after COVID-19. No antigens are known for them. Profiling relied on immunoSEQ multiplex PCR, and the TCRdb table lists in-frame clones only, not all of them. The sample yields about 27,000 clones, about three quarters seen once. The material was CD4+ T cells from PBMCs cultured with HCoV-NL63 spike peptides, obtained before COVID-19 vaccination. All receptors derive from a human donor who had a prior SARS-CoV-2 infection. Each CDR3 is given with its conserved first and last residue. The D gene is left open where the match is weak. Where a row states a size, it is once, few, many or the class of an expanded clone; other rows omit it.

j_call v_call clone_size d_call cdr3_nt cdr3_aa
TRBJ2-7 TRBV7-2 NA NA TGTGCCAGCAGCTTATTGATTACGAGCTCCGGTGCAGGAGACGAGCAGTACTTC CASSLLITSSGAGDEQYF
TRBJ2-1 TRBV4-1 NA TRBD2 TGCGCCAGCAGCTCTGGTGGACTAGCGGGGGGGCCGGGGTCCTACAATGAGCAGTTCTTC CASSSGGLAGGPGSYNEQFF
TRBJ2-7 TRBV27 few NA TGTGCCAGCAGTTTATTGGGAGGCCGAGAGCAGTACTTC CASSLLGGREQYF
TRBJ2-7 TRBV10-3 NA NA TGTGCCAGCGGGCCGATTCACAGGATTTACGAGCAGTACTTC CASGPIHRIYEQYF
TRBJ2-1 TRBV6-1 NA NA TGTGCCAGCAGTGAAGACTGGAGGAAAGACAATGAGCAGTTCTTC CASSEDWRKDNEQFF
TRBJ1-5 TRBV6-1 NA NA TGTGCCAGCAGTGAGCTAGGGCCCCAGCATTTT CASSELGPQHF
TRBJ2-3 TRBV5-4 NA NA TGTGCCAGCAGCTGGGCGGCAGGGCTAACAGATACGCAGTATTTT CASSWAAGLTDTQYF
TRBJ2-1 TRBV6-5 few TRBD2 TGTGCCAGCAGTTATGGGCTAGCGGGGTCCAATGAGCAGTTCTTC CASSYGLAGSNEQFF
TRBJ2-6 TRBV4-2 NA TRBD1 TGTGCCAGCAGCCAAGATTTTCGACAGGGTGACACTGGGGCCAACGTCCTGACTTTC CASSQDFRQGDTGANVLTF
TRBJ2-1 TRBV27 few NA TGTGCCAGCAGTTTTAATGGACACGGTGAGCAGTTCTTC CASSFNGHGEQFF
TRBJ2-2 TRBV18 NA TRBD1 TGTGCCAGCTCCCGACAGGGGGCCGGGGAGCTGTTTTTT CASSRQGAGELFF
TRBJ2-1 TRBV7-2 NA TRBD2 TGTGCCAGCAGCTTAGGATCCGGGAGGGGGCAGTTCTTC CASSLGSGRGQFF
TRBJ2-1 TRBV11-2 once NA TGTGCCAGCAGCTTAGGAGGTCTCCCGTTCTTC CASSLGGLPFF
TRBJ2-1 TRBV2 NA TRBD2 TGTGCCAGCAGTGAGCAGCGGGGGGGGAATGAGCAGTTCTTC CASSEQRGGNEQFF
TRBJ2-3 TRBV6-5 NA NA TGTGCCAGCAGATATGGGGATACGCAGTATTTT CASRYGDTQYF
TRBJ2-3 TRBV7-2 NA TRBD1 TGTGCCAGCAGCTTAAACGGACAGGGAAATCAAGATACGCAGTATTTT CASSLNGQGNQDTQYF
TRBJ1-6 TRBV10-3 NA NA TGTGCCTCTCAAGGACAGCAAAATTCACCCCTCCACTTT CASQGQQNSPLHF
TRBJ1-4 TRBV4-2 NA NA TGTGCCAGCAGGACCAACCTGGCAGGGGACGTCGATGAAAAACTGTTTTTT CASRTNLAGDVDEKLFF
TRBJ2-3 TRBV29-1 NA NA TGCAGCGTTGCGTCTACTAGCACAGATACGCAGTATTTT CSVASTSTDTQYF
TRBJ2-7 TRBV4-2 NA TRBD2 TGTGCCAGCAGCCAAGTCAGCGGGAGGGCCTCCTACGAGCAGTACTTC CASSQVSGRASYEQYF
TRBJ1-2 TRBV5-1 NA NA TGCGCCAGCAGCTTAACCGCCAGCAGCTACACCTTC CASSLTASSYTF
TRBJ1-4 TRBV2 NA NA TGTGCCAGCAGTGGGCCAGGGTTAAATGAAAAACTGTTTTTT CASSGPGLNEKLFF
TRBJ1-1 TRBV5-4 NA NA TGTGCCAGCAGCTTGGAGCCCTCCATGAACACTGAAGCTTTCTTT CASSLEPSMNTEAFF
TRBJ1-1 TRBV6-1 NA NA TGTGCCAGCAGTGAAGCAAGCGGGTTTTGGGGAGATGAAGCTTTCTTT CASSEASGFWGDEAFF
TRBJ2-2 TRBV27 few TRBD1 TGTGCCACCAGCATCTCAGGGGGCGGGTACACCGGGGAGCTGTTTTTT CATSISGGGYTGELFF
TRBJ1-6 TRBV28 NA NA TGTGCCAGCAGCGCCAGTGGGCCCGAGGATTCACCCCTCCACTTT CASSASGPEDSPLHF